Presented here are 31 T cell receptor beta chains from one specimen sequenced in a study of blood T cell repertoires in COVID-19. TCRdb's table, derived via immunoSEQ multiplex PCR, lists solely in-frame clones and lacks some. The table has 65,000 or so clones, about 88% seen once. What was sequenced was peripheral blood. The receptors shown here come from a man in his sixties with acute or convalescent COVID-19.

The V and J genes are TRBV5-4 and TRBJ2-5; no clear D gene. Looked up from germline, CDR1 is SGHNT and CDR2 is YYREEE (reference sequence). The CDR3 consists of 13 residues. Trimming shortened V by 0 bases and J by 2 bases, and 5 bases separated the two germline ends. CDR3: CASSLAVQETQYF. The CDR3 nucleotides are TGTGCCAGCAGCTTGGCTGTACAAGAGACCCAGTACTTC.

This rearrangement joins TRBV5-1 to TRBJ2-2, with TRBD1 as a possible D gene (5 bases). V lost 1 base, J lost 4 bases, and 14 bases lay in between. Germline CDR1 reads SGHRS; CDR2 reads YFSETQ. The CDR3 contains 16 residues. CDR3 amino acids: CASSLLGPVGTGELFF. The CDR3 DNA sequence: TGCGCCAGCAGCTTGTTGGGGCCGGTTGGCACCGGGGAGCTGTTTTTT.

The chain combines TRBV6-5 with TRBJ2-7; TRBD1 matches at 10 bases. This CDR3 has 13 amino acids. CDR1 and CDR2 (germline): MNHEY, SVGAGI. CDR3 residues: CATRRQGAYEQYF. The CDR3, as DNA: TGTGCTACTAGGCGACAGGGGGCTTACGAGCAGTACTTC.

The rearrangement links TRBV5-1 to TRBJ1-2; possible D gene TRBD1, 5 bases. Trimming removed 4 bases at V and 1 base at J, with 11 bases between. Germline CDR1 reads SGHRS; CDR2 reads YFSETQ. There are 14 residues in the CDR3. CDR3 in DNA: TGCGCCAGCAGCCAGACAGCCTTTAACTATGGCTACACCTTC. This sequence encodes CASSQTAFNYGYTF.

The rearrangement joins TRBV21-1 to TRBJ1-2; the table's TRBD1 call for D was not verified on the DNA. TRBV21-1 counts as a pseudogene. The length of the CDR3 is 16 residues. CDR3 bases: TGTGCCAGCAGCAAAGGGGGAACAGGGCATTACTATGGCTACACCTTC. Translation gives CASSKGGTGHYYGYTF.

The rearrangement uses TRBV7-2 and TRBJ1-2; tentatively, D is TRBD1 (5 bases). The germline V and J ends were trimmed by 4 bases and 8 bases, with 14 bases remaining between them. The CDR3 runs 13 residues. Germline-derived CDR1 and CDR2 are SGHTA and FQGNSA. In nucleotides, the CDR3 is TGTGCCAGCAGCTCGTTCTTGGGGGGAGGCTACACCTTC. This encodes CASSSFLGGGYTF.

This clone was observed a single time. J is TRBJ2-7 and V is TRBV27, with D possibly matching TRBD1 (6 bases). The CDR3 runs to 13 residues. Trimming pared 3 bases from V and 5 bases from J, leaving 11 bases between. The V gene's germline CDR1 is MNHEY and CDR2 SMNVEV (reference sequence). The CDR3 reads CASSFRGMNEQYF. The CDR3 nucleotides are TGTGCCAGCAGTTTCAGGGGAATGAACGAGCAGTACTTC.

This chain links TRBV4-1 with TRBJ2-1; 16 positions match TRBD2. The germline gives CDR1 MGHRA, CDR2 YSYEKL. The J segment lost 10 bases and the V segment lost 1 base, leaving 7 bases of the junction unmatched. The CDR3 consists of 17 residues. In nucleotides, the CDR3 is TGCGCCAGCAGCCAAGTTGGGACTAGCGGGGGGGCCGGGGAGCAGTTCTTC. Translating it yields CASSQVGTSGGAGEQFF.

The chain employs TRBV5-1 and TRBJ1-1, with D perhaps TRBD1 (5 bases). Per the germline V gene, CDR1 is SGHRS and CDR2 is YFSETQ. The V gene lost 4 bases and the J gene lost 2 bases, with 12 bases spanning the gap. The CDR3 extends over 14 amino acids. The CDR3 DNA follows: TGCGCCAGCAGCCCCAGACAGCCAAACACTGAAGCTTTCTTT. This encodes CASSPRQPNTEAFF.

The rearrangement links TRBV27 to TRBJ2-1; maybe TRBD1 (6 bases). The V and J ends lost 3 bases and 1 base respectively, with 7 bases between them. The CDR3 runs 14 residues. Germline CDR1 MNHEY, CDR2 SMNVEV (reference sequence). Written as DNA, the CDR3 is TGTGCCAGCAGTTTGCAGGGGTCCTACAATGAGCAGTTCTTC. As protein: CASSLQGSYNEQFF.

V usage is TRBV5-1 and J usage is TRBJ2-1; 8 bases are a match to TRBD2. V gave up 3 bases and J gave up 7 bases; unmatched junction bases: 9. This CDR3 is built from 15 residues. Germline V lookup: CDR1 SGHRS, CDR2 YFSETQ. The CDR3 protein is CASSSTGPSGNEQFF. The CDR3 DNA sequence: TGCGCCAGCAGCTCTACTGGACCTAGCGGGAATGAGCAGTTCTTC.

The rearrangement uses TRBV7-9 and TRBJ2-1, with 7 bases matching TRBD1. The CDR3 loop spans 12 amino acids. V gave up 5 bases and J gave up 12 bases; unmatched junction bases: 7. Germline V CDR1 and CDR2: SEHNR, FQNEAQ (reference sequence). CDR3 in DNA: TGTGCCAGCAGCCTGGACAGGACCGCGCAGTTCTTC. Translated, it gives CASSLDRTAQFF.

V usage is TRBV9 and J usage is TRBJ2-4; TRBD1 aligns across 10 bases. The CDR3 runs to 18 residues. J lost 0 bases, V lost 3 bases, and 9 bases had no gene match. Germline CDR1 and CDR2: SGDLS and YYNGEE. The DNA of the CDR3 is TGTGCCAGCAGCGGATCCCCGGGGACAGGGGTAGCCAAAAACATTCAGTACTTC. Its protein product is CASSGSPGTGVAKNIQYF.

CDR3 in amino acids: CATGPGQRVQEAAGYTF. CDR3 nucleotide sequence: TGTGCCACGGGGCCGGGACAACGTGTACAGGAGGCGGCTGGCTACACCTTC. V and J are TRBV10-3 and TRBJ1-2; weak D call: TRBD1 (6 bases). The CDR3 has 17 amino acids. CDR1 is ENHRY and CDR2 is SYGVKD in the germline V gene. Trimming left V 10 bases short and J 7 bases short, with 31 bases between.

The chain links TRBV6-5 to TRBJ2-5; D not resolved. Germline CDR1 MNHEY, CDR2 SVGAGI. With 7 bases removed from V and 0 bases from J, the gap between germline ends came to 9 bases. CDR3 size: 13 residues. DNA of the CDR3: TGTGCCAGCACGGTGCGGTACCAAGAGACCCAGTACTTC. As protein: CASTVRYQETQYF.

The chain is built from TRBV5-4 and TRBJ1-5; weak D call: TRBD1 (5 bases). Germline V gives CDR1 SGHNT, CDR2 YYREEE (reference sequence). CDR3 size: 15 residues. Trimming stripped 1 base from V and 6 bases from J, with 14 bases between. CDR3 DNA: TGTGCCAGCAGCTTGAGTAGAAGGGGTAGTCAGCCCCAGCATTTT. Translating gives CASSLSRRGSQPQHF. The entire variable domain, with the rest obtained from reference TRBV5-4 and TRBJ1-5, is as follows: ETGVTQSPTHLIKTRGQQVTLRCSSQSGHNTVSWYQQALGQGPQFIFQYYREEENGRGNFPPRFSGLQFPNYSSELNVNALELDDSALYLCASSLSRRGSQPQHFGDGTRLSIL.

The chain combines TRBV7-2 with TRBJ1-2; possibly TRBD1 for D (5 bases). V was shortened by 1 base and J by 4 bases, with 10 bases between the two germline ends. The CDR3 covers 14 residues. Germline V gene sequence: CDR1 SGHTA, CDR2 FQGNSA. This CDR3 is CASSLVGEVYGYTF. CDR3 coding DNA: TGTGCCAGCAGCTTAGTAGGGGAGGTCTATGGCTACACCTTC. Drawing the rest from reference TRBV7-2 and TRBJ1-2, the complete variable domain is GAGVSQSPSNKVTEKGKDVELRCDPISGHTALYWYRQSLGQGLEFLIYFQGNSAPDKSGLPSDRFSAERTGGSVSTLTIQRTQQEDSAVYLCASSLVGEVYGYTFGSGTRLTVV.

The chain couples TRBV18 to TRBJ2-7; D is possibly TRBD2 (7 bases). Per germline, CDR1 KGHSH and CDR2 LQKENI. Trimming left V 3 bases short and J 6 bases short, with 12 bases between. This CDR3 comprises 13 residues. CDR3 DNA: TGTGCCAGCTCACCGGGAGGGGGGATCGAGCAGTACTTC. Protein product: CASSPGGGIEQYF.

The chain employs TRBV5-8 and TRBJ2-3, with 11 bases that match TRBD2. The CDR3 covers 15 residues. V shed 0 bases and J 4 bases; nucleotides not matched to a gene: 1. Germline lookup yields CDR1 SGHTS and CDR2 YDEGEE. The CDR3 protein is CASSLVSGGADTQYF. CDR3 in DNA: TGTGCCAGCAGCTTGGTTAGCGGGGGGGCAGATACGCAGTATTTT.

The chain carries TRBV3-1 (or the pseudogene TRBV3-2) and TRBJ2-5; TRBD2 agrees at 13 bases. V was clipped by 2 bases and J by 4 bases; unmatched bases: 4. The CDR3 totals 16 residues. Germline CDR1 and CDR2: LGHDT and YNNKEL (reference sequence). CDR3 DNA: TGTGCCAGCAGCCAAAGCACTAGCGGGGGGGGAGAGACCCAGTACTTC. This codes for CASSQSTSGGGETQYF.

The chain combines TRBV24-1 with TRBJ1-1; 9 bases map to TRBD1. CDR3 size: 13 residues. V gave up 4 bases and J gave up 12 bases; unmatched junction bases: 8. Germline CDR1 is KGHDR and CDR2 is SFDVKD. The CDR3 DNA sequence: TGTGCCACCAGTGAGGCGGGACAGGGCGGAACTTTCTTT. Protein product: CATSEAGQGGTFF.

This chain joins TRBV18 and TRBJ2-2, with 8 bases identical to TRBD1. Trimming took 3 bases from V and 7 from J; bases not matched to a gene: 13. CDR3 length equals 17 residues. Germline V gene lookup returns CDR1 KGHSH and CDR2 LQKENI. This CDR3 reads CASSPTGTGGIIGELFF. As DNA, the CDR3 is TGTGCCAGCTCACCGACCGGGACAGGAGGCATCATCGGGGAGCTGTTTTTT. Complete variable domain (other parts from reference TRBV18 and TRBJ2-2): NAGVMQNPRHLVRRRGQEARLRCSPMKGHSHVYWYRQLPEEGLKFMVYLQKENIIDESGMPKERFSAEFPKEGPSILRIQQVVRGDSAAYFCASSPTGTGGIIGELFFGEGSRLTVL.

For the CDR3, the DNA is TGCGCCAGCAGTCAAGGGGTTGCAGGAGGTGCGGGGTACTACGAGCAGTACTTC. Amino acids: CASSQGVAGGAGYYEQYF. The chain recombines TRBV23-1 with TRBJ2-7; TRBD2 might be the D (6 bases). TRBV23-1 carries the ORF label, with uncertain function. The CDR3 is made up of 18 amino acids. The ends were cut back, 2 bases at V and 3 bases at J, with 23 bases in the middle.

The V and J genes are TRBV19 and TRBJ2-2; D not certain. CDR3 length equals 17 residues. The germline gives CDR1 LNHDA, CDR2 SQIVND (reference sequence). V was trimmed by 7 bases and J by 6 bases, leaving 24 bases between them. The CDR3 bases are TGTGCCAGTAATCCAAGGCCTTTTTCGCTGGGCGCCGGGGAGCTGTTTTTT. As protein: CASNPRPFSLGAGELFF.

V gene TRBV3-1 (or the pseudogene TRBV3-2) combines with J gene TRBJ1-5; D not certain. Trimming stripped 2 bases from V and 4 bases from J, with 12 bases between. Germline values: CDR1 LGHDT, CDR2 YNNKEL (reference sequence). There are 15 residues in the CDR3. CDR3 DNA: TGTGCCAGCAGCCAAACCGAGAGGGCGAATCAGCCCCAGCATTTT. This gives the protein CASSQTERANQPQHF.

This sequence joins TRBV3-1 (or the pseudogene TRBV3-2) and TRBJ1-6; D possibly corresponds to TRBD1 (5 bases). Germline V gene data show CDR1 as LGHDT and CDR2 as YNNKEL (reference sequence). Trimming left V 0 bases short and J 10 bases short, with 10 bases between. This CDR3 has 14 residues. CDR3 nucleotide sequence: TGTGCCAGCAGCCAAGAGGCAGGGTGGTCACCCCTCCACTTT. Its translation: CASSQEAGWSPLHF.

This chain joins TRBV9 and TRBJ2-3; possible D gene TRBD2, 6 bases. The CDR3 length is 14 residues. V shed 0 bases and J shed 6 bases, with 11 bases lying between them. The germline gives CDR1 SGDLS, CDR2 YYNGEE. CDR3 residues: CASSVELAVDTQYF. The CDR3, as DNA: TGTGCCAGCAGCGTAGAACTAGCAGTGGATACGCAGTATTTT.

The genes are TRBV28 and TRBJ1-5, with TRBD1 identical over 8 bases. The CDR3 length is 14 residues. V shed 7 bases, J shed 4 bases, and the junction held 6 bases outside the gene matches. CDR1 and CDR2 (germline): MDHEN, SYDVKM. CDR3 region: CASTDRDRNQPQHF. Written as DNA, the CDR3 is TGTGCCAGCACCGACCGGGACAGGAATCAGCCCCAGCATTTT.

The chain employs TRBV6-5 and TRBJ1-2; D unclear. The CDR3 runs to 13 residues. V lost 7 bases, J lost 0 bases, and 9 bases lay in between. Germline V gives CDR1 MNHEY, CDR2 SVGAGI. CDR3 nucleotides: TGTGCCAGCATTTTAACAGCTAACTATGGCTACACCTTC. Amino acid sequence: CASILTANYGYTF.

The gene calls are TRBV7-9 and TRBJ1-4; unclear D gene. The CDR3 is 16 residues long. Trimming stripped 2 bases from V and 3 bases from J, with 13 bases between. The germline gives CDR1 SEHNR, CDR2 FQNEAQ (reference sequence). CDR3 coding DNA: TGTGCCAGCAGCTTATCACAGACCGGGGCTAATGAAAAACTGTTTTTT. Its protein product is CASSLSQTGANEKLFF.

On this clone itself: Other DNA sequences within the sample encode an identical CDR3. The genes are TRBV7-9 and TRBJ1-3; D ambiguous. The germline CDR1 and CDR2 sequences are SEHNR and FQNEAQ (reference sequence). The CDR3 covers 14 residues. V lost 4 bases and J lost 1, with 8 bases in between. The CDR3 DNA reads as TGTGCCAGCAGCTCCGGCGGGTCTGGAAACACCATATATTTT. Translation gives CASSSGGSGNTIYF.